Below are 28 T cell receptor beta chains sequenced from a single sample in a study of blood T cell repertoires in COVID-19. Using immunoSEQ multiplex PCR, the repertoire was profiled, and TCRdb retains in-frame clones only, with some absent. The table records more than 55,000 clones, roughly 80% of them present only once. Sequencing was carried out using peripheral blood. The receptors were sampled from a man aged 55 to 70 with acute or convalescent COVID-19.

V usage is TRBV5-1 and J usage is TRBJ2-3, with 7 bases matching TRBD1. J gave up 0 bases and V 7 bases, and 5 bases lay outside the gene matches. Germline V gene lookup returns CDR1 SGHRS and CDR2 YFSETQ. This CDR3 spans 14 amino acids. The CDR3 nucleotides are TGCGCCAGCCGCCCGGGACAGAGCACAGATACGCAGTATTTT. Protein sequence: CASRPGQSTDTQYF. Drawing the rest from reference TRBV5-1 and TRBJ2-3, the complete variable domain is KAGVTQTPRYLIKTRGQQVTLSCSPISGHRSVSWYQQTPGQGLQFLFEYFSETQRNKGNFPGRFSGRQFSNSRSEMNVSTLELGDSALYLCASRPGQSTDTQYFGPGTRLTVL.

The chain carries TRBV5-1 and TRBJ1-5, with 8 bases identical to TRBD1. The junction had 5 bases not matched to a gene; V was cut back by 4 bases and J by 2 bases. There are 15 residues in the CDR3. The germline gives CDR1 SGHRS, CDR2 YFSETQ. The CDR3 is CASSASGQGNQPQHF. As DNA, the CDR3 is TGCGCCAGCAGCGCTTCGGGACAGGGCAATCAGCCCCAGCATTTT.

CDR3 sequence: CASSPRVGTGIYNEQFF. The DNA for the CDR3 is TGTGCCAGCAGCCCCCGAGTTGGGACAGGGATCTACAATGAGCAGTTCTTC. The V call is TRBV11-2, the J call TRBJ2-1; 9 bases match TRBD1. Per the germline V gene, CDR1 is SGHAT and CDR2 is FQNNGV. The CDR3 is made up of 17 amino acids. V trimming: 5 bases; J trimming: 3 bases; junction bases outside the gene matches: 11.

This clone was picked up a small number of times. The chain uses TRBV4-2 and TRBJ2-7, with D perhaps TRBD2 (5 bases). Trimming stripped 1 base from V and 5 bases from J, with 21 bases between. CDR3 length: 17 amino acids. In germline, CDR1 is LGHNA, CDR2 YNFKEQ. This chain's CDR3 is CASSQGSRRVIGDEQYF. The CDR3 DNA follows: TGTGCCAGCAGCCAAGGCTCAAGGCGTGTAATCGGGGACGAGCAGTACTTC.

The CDR3 bases are TGCGCCAGCAGCACGGGACAGCTTCCATCCTATGGCTACACCTTC. It specifies CASSTGQLPSYGYTF. The chain uses TRBV5-1 and TRBJ1-2; 7 positions agree with TRBD1. Trimming cost V 4 bases and J 4 bases; bases outside gene matches: 10. Germline V gene sequence: CDR1 SGHRS, CDR2 YFSETQ. The CDR3 sequence is 15 residues long.

The gene calls are TRBV7-2 and TRBJ2-5; weak D call: TRBD1 (6 bases). The V end was cut by 1 base, the J end by 2 bases, with 8 bases between. The germline gives CDR1 SGHTA, CDR2 FQGNSA. The CDR3 sequence is 14 residues long. The CDR3 DNA follows: TGTGCCAGCAGCTTAGGGGGGCAGCAAGAGACCCAGTACTTC. Protein sequence: CASSLGGQQETQYF.

The V and J genes are TRBV19 and TRBJ1-5; D call uncertain. V lost 6 bases to trimming and J lost 6 bases, with 15 bases between them. The germline V gene has CDR1 LNHDA and CDR2 SQIVND (reference sequence). This CDR3 region has 14 residues. The CDR3 here is CASSPPTLSQPQHF. CDR3 DNA: TGTGCCAGTAGCCCCCCAACCCTCAGTCAGCCCCAGCATTTT. Supplemented by reference TRBV19 and TRBJ1-5, the full variable domain reads DGGITQSPKYLFRKEGQNVTLSCEQNLNHDAMYWYRQDPGQGLRLIYYSQIVNDFQKGDIAEGYSVSREKKESFPLTVTSAQKNPTAFYLCASSPPTLSQPQHFGDGTRLSIL.

The chain has TRBV27 and TRBJ1-2, with TRBD1 as a possible D gene (5 bases). The V end was cut by 8 bases, the J end by 3 bases, with 19 bases between. Germline-derived CDR1 and CDR2 are MNHEY and SMNVEV (reference sequence). The CDR3 loop spans 15 amino acids. The CDR3 region has the DNA TGTGCCAGCTCCAAGGGGAATCGGGGGGACTATGGCTACACCTTC. It codes for CASSKGNRGDYGYTF.

The chain couples TRBV4-1 to TRBJ1-4; D possibly corresponds to TRBD1 (5 bases). Per the germline V gene, CDR1 is MGHRA and CDR2 is YSYEKL. The germline V and J ends were trimmed by 4 bases and 5 bases, with 11 bases remaining between them. This CDR3 is built from 14 residues. CDR3 loop: CASSPRAGNEKLFF. The CDR3 DNA reads TGCGCCAGCAGCCCTCGGGCAGGGAATGAAAAACTGTTTTTT.

The chain uses TRBV19 and TRBJ2-7; 10 nucleotides align to TRBD1. Germline lookup yields CDR1 LNHDA and CDR2 SQIVND (reference sequence). Losses at the gene ends were 9 bases for V and 4 bases for J; bases not matched to a gene: 6. The CDR3 sequence is 13 residues long. CDR3 in amino acids: CASARDRGYEQYF. The CDR3 nucleotides are TGTGCCAGCGCCCGGGACAGGGGATACGAGCAGTACTTC.

The chain has TRBV19 and TRBJ2-5; TRBD2 matches 8 bases. V lost 7 bases to trimming and J lost 5 bases; unmatched junction nucleotides: 12. The CDR3 totals 15 residues. CDR1 is LNHDA and CDR2 is SQIVND in the germline V gene (reference sequence). The CDR3 loop reads CASNRAGASRETQYF. CDR3 nucleotide sequence: TGTGCCAGTAATCGAGCGGGGGCGTCCAGGGAGACCCAGTACTTC.

The sample holds a few counts of this clone. The CDR3 reads CASSYSPGILGSPLHF. The DNA of the CDR3 is TGTGCCAGCAGTTACTCCCCCGGGATCCTGGGATCACCCCTCCACTTT. V is TRBV6-5 and J is TRBJ1-6; D is unclear. The CDR3 sequence is 16 residues long. Trimming shortened V by 0 bases and J by 10 bases, and 16 bases separated the two germline ends. The V gene's germline CDR1 is MNHEY and CDR2 SVGAGI.

The chain employs TRBV9 and TRBJ1-5; possibly TRBD1 for D (6 bases). The CDR3 runs to 15 residues. Germline CDR1 is SGDLS and CDR2 is YYNGEE. Trimming took off 4 bases at V and 8 bases at J, with 19 bases between the two ends. CDR3 amino acids: CASSPPRGGFEPQHF. CDR3 sequence (DNA): TGTGCCAGCAGCCCTCCCCGGGGGGGCTTTGAGCCCCAGCATTTT.

This rearrangement joins TRBV24-1 to TRBJ2-3; 7 bases agree with TRBD1. The length of the CDR3 is 20 residues. The V segment lost 5 bases and the J segment 0 bases; nucleotides outside the gene matches: 19. Per germline, CDR1 KGHDR and CDR2 SFDVKD. DNA of the CDR3: TGTGCCACCAGTGGCAGACAGGGCCCGTCAAAACGATCTAGCACAGATACGCAGTATTTT. It yields the protein CATSGRQGPSKRSSTDTQYF.

This chain uses TRBV28 with TRBJ1-3, with 12 bases aligning to TRBD1. This CDR3 contains 17 residues. Germline CDR1 is MDHEN and CDR2 is SYDVKM. Losses at the gene ends were 4 bases for V and 4 bases for J; bases not matched to a gene: 8. The CDR3 coding sequence is TGTGCCAGCAGTTCCGCCGGGACAGGGGGCTCAGGAAACACCATATATTTT. Translated, it gives CASSSAGTGGSGNTIYF.

The J gene is TRBJ1-2, the V gene TRBV5-1; D may be TRBD1 (5 bases). Trimming took off 0 bases at V and 6 bases at J, with 21 bases between the two ends. Germline CDR1 and CDR2: SGHRS and YFSETQ. The CDR3 has 17 residues. This CDR3 reads CASSLEAGREAFDGYTF. CDR3 DNA sequence: TGCGCCAGCAGCTTGGAGGCAGGGCGGGAAGCCTTCGATGGCTACACCTTC.

The V and J genes are TRBV19 and TRBJ2-3, with a tentative D call TRBD2 (6 bases). Germline assignment: CDR1 LNHDA and CDR2 SQIVND (reference sequence). The V end was cut by 2 bases, the J end by 3 bases, with 12 bases between. This CDR3 is built from 15 residues. The CDR3, as DNA: TGTGCCAGTAGTATAAGCGGGCCACCGACAGATACGCAGTATTTT. Protein product: CASSISGPPTDTQYF.

This clone appeared once. The chain joins TRBV30 to TRBJ1-4; a possible D gene is TRBD1 (5 bases). Trimming left V 4 bases short and J 6 bases short, with 30 bases between. The CDR3 is 19 amino acids. CDR1 is GTSNPN, CDR2 SVGIG, per germline (reference sequence). CDR3 region: CAWNGVGIGSREDDEKLFF. CDR3 bases: TGTGCCTGGAATGGGGTCGGCATCGGATCCAGGGAGGATGATGAAAAACTGTTTTTT.

There are a few counts of this clone. The chain joins TRBV19 to TRBJ2-7, with 9 nucleotides matching TRBD1. V was clipped by 9 bases and J by 2 bases; unmatched bases: 8. The CDR3 spans 14 residues. Germline CDR1 is LNHDA and CDR2 is SQIVND (reference sequence). The CDR3 sequence is CASAHRGQTYEQYF. In nucleotides, the CDR3 is TGTGCCAGCGCCCACAGGGGGCAAACCTACGAGCAGTACTTC.

The chain joins TRBV4-2 to TRBJ2-7, with 8 bases fitting TRBD2. V was clipped by 3 bases and J by 0 bases; unmatched bases: 13. Germline CDR1 and CDR2: LGHNA and YNFKEQ. CDR3 size: 18 residues. This CDR3 is CASSHGKQVAGSSYEQYF. The DNA of the CDR3 is TGTGCCAGCAGCCACGGAAAACAGGTAGCGGGGTCCTCCTACGAGCAGTACTTC.

The sample holds a few counts of this clone. One junction end disagrees with the germline gene, perhaps due to a read error. The chain has TRBV7-2 and TRBJ2-7; 10 bases agree with TRBD2. The CDR3 totals 15 residues. CDR1 and CDR2 from the germline V gene are SGHTA and FQGNSA. The CDR3 loop reads CASSIAGGGSYEQYF. CDR3 nucleotides: TGTGCCAGCAGCATAGCGGGGGGAGGGTCCTACGAGCAGTACTTC. The full variable domain, with the rest looked up from reference TRBV7-2 and TRBJ2-7, is GAGVSQSPSNKVTEKGKDVELRCDPISGHTALYWYRQSLGQGLEFLIYFQGNSAPDKSGLPSDRFSAERTGGSVSTLTIQRTQQEDSAVYLCASSIAGGGSYEQYFGPGTRLTVT.

The chain couples TRBV5-4 to TRBJ2-3; D perhaps matches TRBD2 (5 bases). Germline CDR1 reads SGHNT; CDR2 reads YYREEE (reference sequence). V was shortened by 4 bases and J by 5 bases, with 17 bases between the two germline ends. This CDR3 contains 15 residues. The CDR3 sequence: CASSIPTSFEDTQYF. The DNA for the CDR3 is TGTGCCAGCAGCATCCCTACTAGTTTCGAAGATACGCAGTATTTT.

The CDR3 reads CASSFDSNTQYF. CDR3 sequence (DNA): TGTGCCAGCAGTTTCGACTCGAATACGCAGTATTTT. This chain connects TRBV6-6 to TRBJ2-3, with D unclear. This CDR3 has 12 residues. Germline loops: CDR1 MNHNY, CDR2 SVGAGI (reference sequence). Trimming stripped 4 bases from V and 7 bases from J, with 9 bases between.

This clone came up a few times. The V call is TRBV5-5, the J call TRBJ2-6, with 8 nucleotides matching TRBD1. The CDR3 sequence is 16 residues long. Germline lookup yields CDR1 SGHKS and CDR2 YYEKEE (reference sequence). V trimming: 4 bases; J trimming: 0 bases; junction bases outside the gene matches: 3. The CDR3 here is CASSRQGSSGANVLTF. CDR3 bases: TGTGCCAGCAGCCGACAGGGGAGCTCTGGGGCCAACGTCCTGACTTTC.

As concerns this clone: The same CDR3 is also encoded by other DNA sequences in this sample. The chain combines TRBV7-2 with TRBJ2-3; D uncertain. V was pared by 1 base and J by 2 bases, with 10 bases between. Germline CDR1 and CDR2: SGHTA and FQGNSA. There are 15 residues in the CDR3. The CDR3 nucleotides are TGTGCCAGCAGCTTAGGACTTTCTTACACAGATACGCAGTATTTT. Encoded protein: CASSLGLSYTDTQYF.

This rearrangement joins TRBV12-2 to TRBJ2-6; TRBD2 is the table's D call, not checked against the DNA. TRBV12-2 is given as a pseudogene. This CDR3 is built from 14 residues. The CDR3 sequence: CASHSPPGANVLTF. The CDR3, as DNA: TGTGCAAGTCACTCCCCCCCTGGGGCCAACGTCCTGACTTTC.

The chain joins TRBV2 to TRBJ1-5; TRBD1 aligns across 7 bases. The germline V gene has CDR1 SNHLY and CDR2 FYNNEI. The CDR3 is 13 amino acids. Unmatched junction bases numbered 1, after V lost 3 bases and J lost 5 bases. This CDR3 is CASSEDRYQPQHF. CDR3 DNA: TGTGCCAGCAGTGAGGACAGGTATCAGCCCCAGCATTTT.

The rearrangement links TRBV25-1 to TRBJ1-2; TRBD1 is a possible D gene (5 bases). The V end was cut by 2 bases, the J end by 8 bases, with 9 bases between. Germline V gives CDR1 MGHDK, CDR2 SYGVNS. The CDR3 is 12 residues long. As DNA, the CDR3 is TGTGCCAGCAGTGAAGGGGCCGGCGGCTACACCTTC. Protein sequence: CASSEGAGGYTF.